The rows below give T cell receptor beta chains drawn from one sample of a study of blood T cells in healthy people across ages. TCRdb fed the 5' RACE reads into MiXCR, producing one record per CDR3 protein. The sample lists over 1,500,000 distinct CDR3 sequences; approximately 39% were seen once. Sequences were obtained from blood. These receptors all stem from a human donor in good health. Both conserved end residues are part of each CDR3. D genes are given only for firm matches. Rows may omit the clone size; those that give it use once, few, many or a size class.

V gene: TRBV5-1
J gene: TRBJ2-4
CDR3 length: 12
clone size: .
D gene: TRBD1
CDR3 protein: CASSPWTGEQYF
CDR3 DNA: TGCGCCAGCAGCCCTTGGACAGGGGAGCAGTACTTC

V gene: TRBV19
J gene: TRBJ1-2
CDR3 length: 14
clone size: .
D gene: .
CDR3 protein: CASRKPQGVGGYTF
CDR3 DNA: TGTGCCAGTAGAAAACCACAGGGAGTTGGTGGCTACACCTTC

V gene: TRBV15
J gene: TRBJ2-2
CDR3 length: 17
clone size: .
D gene: TRBD1
CDR3 protein: CATSRNGGTGDTGELFF
CDR3 DNA: TGTGCCACCAGCAGGAATGGGGGGACAGGAGACACCGGGGAACTGTTTTTT

V gene: TRBV29-1
J gene: TRBJ1-1
CDR3 length: 15
clone size: .
D gene: .
CDR3 protein: CSVVPDWYLNTEAFF
CDR3 DNA: TGCAGCGTTGTGCCCGATTGGTATCTAAACACTGAAGCTTTCTTT

V gene: TRBV20-1
J gene: TRBJ2-3
CDR3 length: 14
clone size: few
D gene: TRBD2
CDR3 protein: CRPSGGARMDTQYF
CDR3 DNA: TGCAGGCCTAGCGGGGGGGCGAGGATGGATACGCAGTATTTT

V gene: TRBV29-1
J gene: TRBJ1-5
CDR3 length: 13
clone size: .
D gene: .
CDR3 protein: CSVSEGQIQPQHF
CDR3 DNA: TGCAGCGTTAGTGAGGGACAAATACAGCCCCAGCATTTT

V gene: TRBV7-2
J gene: TRBJ2-5
CDR3 length: 17
clone size: many
D gene: TRBD1
CDR3 protein: CASSSRTGTEYTETQYF
CDR3 DNA: TGTGCCAGCAGCTCCCGGACCGGGACAGAATATACGGAGACCCAGTACTTC

V gene: TRBV4-3
J gene: TRBJ2-3
CDR3 length: 14
clone size: few
D gene: .
CDR3 protein: CASSQVQSTDTQYF
CDR3 DNA: TGCGCCAGCAGCCAAGTACAGAGCACAGATACGCAGTATTTT

V gene: TRBV7-9
J gene: TRBJ1-2
CDR3 length: 14
clone size: .
D gene: .
CDR3 protein: CASSSGRGAEGYTF
CDR3 DNA: TGTGCCAGCAGCTCCGGGCGGGGGGCGGAAGGCTACACCTTC

V gene: TRBV11-2
J gene: TRBJ2-7
CDR3 length: 15
clone size: few
D gene: .
CDR3 protein: CASSLDRQATYEQYF
CDR3 DNA: TGTGCCAGCAGCTTAGATCGACAGGCAACCTACGAGCAGTACTTC

V gene: TRBV29-1
J gene: TRBJ2-1
CDR3 length: 19
clone size: many
D gene: TRBD2
CDR3 protein: CSVEGLAGGQLSSYNEQFF
CDR3 DNA: TGCAGCGTTGAAGGACTAGCGGGGGGCCAATTGAGCTCCTACAATGAGCAGTTCTTC

V gene: TRBV3-1
J gene: TRBJ2-3
CDR3 length: 18
clone size: once
D gene: TRBD1
CDR3 protein: CASSRGDPGQGTPDTQYF
CDR3 DNA: TGTGCCAGCAGCCGAGGGGATCCGGGACAGGGTACCCCAGATACGCAGTATTTT

V gene: TRBV6-2/TRBV6-3
J gene: TRBJ2-1
CDR3 length: 15
clone size: many
D gene: TRBD2
CDR3 protein: CASSPSTSGVDEQFF
CDR3 DNA: TGTGCCAGCAGCCCGTCGACTAGCGGGGTCGATGAGCAGTTCTTC

V gene: TRBV28
J gene: TRBJ1-1
CDR3 length: 15
clone size: .
D gene: .
CDR3 protein: CASSLSGGVNTEAFF
CDR3 DNA: TGTGCCAGCAGTTTGTCCGGTGGAGTGAACACTGAAGCTTTCTTT

V gene: TRBV7-2
J gene: TRBJ1-4
CDR3 length: 17
clone size: few
D gene: TRBD1
CDR3 protein: CASSSRQGRLTNEKLFF
CDR3 DNA: TGTGCCAGCAGCTCCCGACAGGGCAGGCTAACTAATGAAAAACTGTTTTTT

V gene: TRBV20-1
J gene: TRBJ2-7
CDR3 length: 15
clone size: few
D gene: .
CDR3 protein: CSASLIPGHPYEQYF
CDR3 DNA: TGCAGTGCTAGTCTAATTCCGGGACACCCCTACGAGCAGTACTTC

V gene: TRBV15
J gene: TRBJ1-6
CDR3 length: 14
clone size: few
D gene: .
CDR3 protein: CATSSQRGGPPLHF
CDR3 DNA: TGTGCCACCAGCAGCCAGCGAGGCGGGCCACCCCTCCACTTT

V gene: TRBV10-3
J gene: TRBJ2-1
CDR3 length: 12
clone size: few
D gene: .
CDR3 protein: CAVSEMRGEQFF
CDR3 DNA: TGTGCCGTCAGTGAGATGAGGGGTGAGCAGTTCTTC

V gene: TRBV10-3
J gene: TRBJ1-2
CDR3 length: 15
clone size: .
D gene: .
CDR3 protein: CTISEQATANYGYTF
CDR3 DNA: TGTACCATCAGTGAGCAGGCGACAGCTAACTATGGCTACACCTTC

V gene: TRBV28
J gene: TRBJ1-1
CDR3 length: 16
clone size: .
D gene: TRBD1
CDR3 protein: CASSLLQGALGTKAFF
CDR3 DNA: TGTGCCAGCAGTTTGTTACAGGGGGCCCTGGGGACTAAAGCTTTCTTT

V gene: TRBV29-1
J gene: TRBJ2-5
CDR3 length: 14
clone size: .
D gene: TRBD1
CDR3 protein: CSVEGQGHLETQYF
CDR3 DNA: TGCAGCGTGGAGGGACAGGGGCATTTGGAGACCCAGTACTTC

V gene: TRBV28
J gene: TRBJ2-7
CDR3 length: 17
clone size: .
D gene: .
CDR3 protein: CASNSGTQPPFSYEQYF
CDR3 DNA: TGTGCCAGCAATTCTGGGACTCAGCCGCCCTTTTCCTACGAGCAGTACTTC

V gene: TRBV24-1
J gene: TRBJ2-1
CDR3 length: 13
clone size: many
D gene: TRBD2
CDR3 protein: CATSDSGGWKQFF
CDR3 DNA: TGTGCCACCAGTGATTCGGGGGGGTGGAAGCAGTTCTTC

V gene: TRBV12-3/TRBV12-4
J gene: TRBJ2-7
CDR3 length: 16
clone size: many
D gene: TRBD1
CDR3 protein: CASSFGFRDSSYEQYF
CDR3 DNA: TGTGCCAGCAGTTTCGGTTTTCGGGACAGTTCCTACGAGCAGTACTTC

V gene: TRBV2
J gene: TRBJ2-5
CDR3 length: 14
clone size: few
D gene: TRBD1
CDR3 protein: CASRPGTAQETRYF
CDR3 DNA: TGTGCCAGCAGACCCGGGACAGCCCAAGAGACCCGGTACTTC

V gene: TRBV20-1
J gene: TRBJ1-5
CDR3 length: 18
clone size: .
D gene: TRBD1
CDR3 protein: CSASRDRRSFTSNQPQHF
CDR3 DNA: TGCAGTGCTAGCCGGGACAGGAGGTCGTTTACTAGCAATCAGCCCCAGCATTTT

V gene: TRBV7-9
J gene: TRBJ2-3
CDR3 length: 18
clone size: few
D gene: TRBD2
CDR3 protein: CASSLGSSGGASTDTQYF
CDR3 DNA: TGTGCCAGCAGCTTAGGATCCAGCGGGGGAGCCAGCACAGATACGCAGTATTTT

V gene: TRBV6-5
J gene: TRBJ1-4
CDR3 length: 16
clone size: .
D gene: .
CDR3 protein: CASSYSGRGLGEKLFF
CDR3 DNA: TGTGCCAGCAGTTACTCGGGCAGGGGTCTTGGTGAAAAACTGTTTTTT

V gene: TRBV7-2
J gene: TRBJ2-2
CDR3 length: 16
clone size: .
D gene: .
CDR3 protein: CASSLFRNLNTGELFF
CDR3 DNA: TGTGCCAGCAGCTTATTTAGGAACCTGAACACCGGGGAGCTGTTTTTT

V gene: TRBV29-1
J gene: TRBJ1-1
CDR3 length: 19
clone size: few
D gene: .
CDR3 protein: CSVERQPLSSRSGDTEAFF
CDR3 DNA: TGCAGCGTTGAAAGGCAGCCCTTATCCTCTCGTTCGGGGGACACTGAAGCTTTCTTT

V gene: TRBV12-3/TRBV12-4
J gene: TRBJ2-5
CDR3 length: 13
clone size: .
D gene: .
CDR3 protein: CASSLVAPETQYF
CDR3 DNA: TGTGCCAGCAGTTTAGTGGCTCCTGAGACCCAGTACTTC

V gene: TRBV27
J gene: TRBJ2-1
CDR3 length: 17
clone size: .
D gene: TRBD2
CDR3 protein: CASSRPDRGLADNEQFF
CDR3 DNA: TGTGCCAGCAGCCGCCCAGACAGGGGACTAGCGGACAATGAGCAGTTCTTC

V gene: TRBV7-3
J gene: TRBJ2-4
CDR3 length: 17
clone size: few
D gene: .
CDR3 protein: CASSLTAREFGPNIQYF
CDR3 DNA: TGTGCCAGCAGCTTAACGGCCCGGGAATTTGGTCCAAACATTCAGTACTTC

V gene: TRBV4-1
J gene: TRBJ2-1
CDR3 length: 16
clone size: few
D gene: .
CDR3 protein: CASSQVRLEKDNEQFF
CDR3 DNA: TGCGCCAGCAGCCAAGTTCGGCTAGAGAAGGACAATGAGCAGTTCTTC

V gene: TRBV6-5
J gene: TRBJ2-1
CDR3 length: 17
clone size: few
D gene: TRBD1
CDR3 protein: CASSSPRDRGHYNEQFF
CDR3 DNA: TGTGCCAGCAGTTCCCCCAGGGACAGGGGGCACTACAATGAGCAGTTCTTC

V gene: TRBV7-8
J gene: TRBJ2-7
CDR3 length: 12
clone size: .
D gene: .
CDR3 protein: CAVEGTLHEQYF
CDR3 DNA: TGTGCCGTCGAGGGGACTTTGCACGAGCAGTACTTC

V gene: TRBV7-7
J gene: TRBJ2-1
CDR3 length: 14
clone size: .
D gene: .
CDR3 protein: CASSYSEGGNEQFF
CDR3 DNA: TGTGCCAGCAGCTACAGCGAAGGGGGCAATGAGCAGTTCTTC

V gene: TRBV2
J gene: TRBJ1-2
CDR3 length: 14
clone size: .
D gene: TRBD1
CDR3 protein: CASRELKTGNGYTF
CDR3 DNA: TGTGCCAGCAGGGAACTCAAGACAGGGAATGGCTACACCTTC

V gene: TRBV20-1
J gene: TRBJ1-6
CDR3 length: 14
clone size: .
D gene: .
CDR3 protein: CSARDRQGVSPLHF
CDR3 DNA: TGCAGTGCTAGAGATAGGCAGGGTGTTTCACCCCTCCACTTT

V gene: TRBV10-3
J gene: TRBJ1-1
CDR3 length: 14
clone size: few
D gene: .
CDR3 protein: CAISESQGSTEAFF
CDR3 DNA: TGTGCCATCAGTGAGTCCCAGGGGAGCACTGAAGCTTTCTTT

V gene: TRBV29-1
J gene: TRBJ1-5
CDR3 length: 13
clone size: few
D gene: .
CDR3 protein: CSVQTRGGQPQHF
CDR3 DNA: TGCAGCGTTCAAACTAGGGGGGGTCAGCCCCAGCATTTT

V gene: TRBV7-6
J gene: TRBJ1-1
CDR3 length: 15
clone size: .
D gene: .
CDR3 protein: CASSLDLDGHTEAFF
CDR3 DNA: TGTGCCAGCAGCTTAGATTTAGATGGTCACACTGAAGCTTTCTTT

V gene: TRBV12-3/TRBV12-4
J gene: TRBJ1-1
CDR3 length: 11
clone size: .
D gene: .
CDR3 protein: CASSLGGLAFF
CDR3 DNA: TGTGCCAGCAGTTTAGGAGGGCTAGCTTTCTTT

V gene: TRBV5-1
J gene: TRBJ1-2
CDR3 length: 15
clone size: few
D gene: .
CDR3 protein: CASSYGTSREYGYTF
CDR3 DNA: TGCGCCAGCAGCTACGGCACTTCTAGGGAATATGGCTACACCTTC

V gene: TRBV29-1
J gene: TRBJ2-5
CDR3 length: 16
clone size: .
D gene: TRBD2
CDR3 protein: CSVGTTSGGARETQYF
CDR3 DNA: TGCAGCGTGGGAACGACTAGCGGGGGGGCGAGAGAGACCCAGTACTTC

V gene: TRBV10-3
J gene: TRBJ2-7
CDR3 length: 14
clone size: .
D gene: TRBD1
CDR3 protein: CAISEEGAVVEQYF
CDR3 DNA: TGTGCCATCAGTGAAGAGGGGGCGGTTGTCGAGCAGTACTTC

V gene: TRBV2
J gene: TRBJ2-3
CDR3 length: 17
clone size: .
D gene: TRBD2
CDR3 protein: CASSEPAGGVGTDTQYF
CDR3 DNA: TGTGCCAGCAGTGAGCCGGCGGGGGGCGTAGGCACAGATACGCAGTATTTT

V gene: TRBV27
J gene: TRBJ2-7
CDR3 length: 16
clone size: .
D gene: TRBD2
CDR3 protein: CASSSRGGLAGYEQYF
CDR3 DNA: TGTGCCAGCAGCTCTCGGGGCGGACTAGCGGGTTACGAGCAGTACTTC

V gene: TRBV7-2
J gene: TRBJ2-5
CDR3 length: 15
clone size: .
D gene: .
CDR3 protein: CASSLQGGRGETQYF
CDR3 DNA: TGTGCCAGCAGCTTACAGGGCGGCAGGGGAGAGACCCAGTACTTC

V gene: TRBV5-6
J gene: TRBJ2-7
CDR3 length: 11
clone size: .
D gene: .
CDR3 protein: CASSFTGEQYF
CDR3 DNA: TGTGCCAGCAGCTTTACGGGGGAGCAGTACTTC

V gene: TRBV29-1
J gene: TRBJ2-5
CDR3 length: 13
clone size: few
D gene: .
CDR3 protein: CSSGWGNQETQYF
CDR3 DNA: TGCAGCTCAGGGTGGGGGAACCAAGAGACCCAGTACTTC

V gene: TRBV5-6
J gene: TRBJ2-5
CDR3 length: 13
clone size: .
D gene: .
CDR3 protein: CASSPGGSYVQYF
CDR3 DNA: TGTGCCAGCAGCCCCGGCGGTTCCTACGTGCAGTACTTC

V gene: TRBV14
J gene: TRBJ2-7
CDR3 length: 14
clone size: .
D gene: .
CDR3 protein: CASGQDLTEYEQYF
CDR3 DNA: TGTGCCAGCGGCCAAGATTTGACGGAATACGAGCAGTACTTC

V gene: TRBV7-9
J gene: TRBJ2-7
CDR3 length: 16
clone size: few
D gene: .
CDR3 protein: CASSLDEGPSSYEQYF
CDR3 DNA: TGTGCCAGCAGCTTAGACGAGGGACCGAGCTCCTACGAGCAGTACTTC

V gene: TRBV24-1
J gene: TRBJ2-1
CDR3 length: 15
clone size: few
D gene: TRBD1
CDR3 protein: CATSRGTGTNNEQFF
CDR3 DNA: TGTGCCACCAGTCGCGGGACAGGGACTAACAATGAGCAGTTCTTC

V gene: TRBV20-1
J gene: TRBJ2-5
CDR3 length: 15
clone size: many
D gene: .
CDR3 protein: CSARGEGASRATQYF
CDR3 DNA: TGCAGTGCTAGAGGGGAGGGGGCCTCTCGAGCGACCCAGTACTTC

V gene: TRBV4-3
J gene: TRBJ2-5
CDR3 length: 15
clone size: .
D gene: TRBD2
CDR3 protein: CASSQRTSGEETQYF
CDR3 DNA: TGCGCCAGCAGCCAAAGGACTAGCGGGGAAGAGACCCAGTACTTC

V gene: TRBV6-2/TRBV6-3
J gene: TRBJ1-5
CDR3 length: 12
clone size: few
D gene: .
CDR3 protein: CASKGGERPQHF
CDR3 DNA: TGTGCCAGCAAAGGTGGGGAGCGGCCCCAGCATTTT

V gene: TRBV29-1
J gene: TRBJ2-3
CDR3 length: 13
clone size: .
D gene: .
CDR3 protein: CSVRGHTTDTQYF
CDR3 DNA: TGCAGCGTTAGGGGACACACAACAGATACGCAGTATTTT